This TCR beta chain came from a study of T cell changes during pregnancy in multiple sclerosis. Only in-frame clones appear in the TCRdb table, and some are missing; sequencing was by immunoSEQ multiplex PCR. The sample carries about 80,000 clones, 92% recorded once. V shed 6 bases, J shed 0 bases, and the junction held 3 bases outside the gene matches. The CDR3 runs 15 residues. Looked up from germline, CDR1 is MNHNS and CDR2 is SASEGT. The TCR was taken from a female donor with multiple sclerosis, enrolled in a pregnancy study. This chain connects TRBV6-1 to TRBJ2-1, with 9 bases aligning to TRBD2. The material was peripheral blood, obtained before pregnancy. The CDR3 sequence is CASRVSGSSYNEQFF. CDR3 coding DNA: TGTGCCAGCAGGGTTAGCGGGAGCTCCTACAATGAGCAGTTCTTC.